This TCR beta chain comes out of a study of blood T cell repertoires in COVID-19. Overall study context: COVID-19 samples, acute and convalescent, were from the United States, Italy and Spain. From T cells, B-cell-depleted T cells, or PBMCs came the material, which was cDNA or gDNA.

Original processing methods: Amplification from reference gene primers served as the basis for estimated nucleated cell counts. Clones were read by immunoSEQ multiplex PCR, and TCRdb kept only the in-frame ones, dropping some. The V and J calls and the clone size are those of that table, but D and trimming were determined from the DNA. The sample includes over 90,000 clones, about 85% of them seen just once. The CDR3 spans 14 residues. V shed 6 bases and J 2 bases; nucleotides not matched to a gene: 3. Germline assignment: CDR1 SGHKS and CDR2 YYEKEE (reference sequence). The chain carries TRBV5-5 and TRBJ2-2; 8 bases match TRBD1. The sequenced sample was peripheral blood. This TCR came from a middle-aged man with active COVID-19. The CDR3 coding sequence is TGTGCCAGCATGACAGGGGCAAACACCGGGGAGCTGTTTTTT. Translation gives CASMTGANTGELFF.